This T cell receptor beta chain was obtained from a study of T cell changes during pregnancy in multiple sclerosis. The CDR3 spans 14 residues. V lost 2 bases, J lost 9 bases, and 5 bases stayed unmatched. Germline V gene sequence: CDR1 MNHEY, CDR2 SMNVEV (reference sequence). Method: immunoSEQ multiplex PCR; TCRdb's copy keeps in-frame clones and lacks some. This sample has tens of thousands of clones, with approximately 92% found just once. Sample: peripheral blood, taken after pregnancy. The chain employs TRBV27 and TRBJ2-4, with TRBD2 matching 9 bases. This clonotype was sampled from a female donor in good health, enrolled as a control in a pregnancy study. CDR3 amino acids: CASSLHSGSFIQYF. CDR3 nucleotide sequence: TGTGCCAGCAGTTTACATAGCGGGAGCTTCATTCAGTACTTC.